This passage covers 23 T cell receptor beta chains from one sample sequenced in a study of blood T cells in healthy people across ages (dated by TCRdb to the mid-2010s). Libraries were prepared through 5' RACE. These reads were obtained on an Illumina HiSeq 2500. The second PCR ran for roughly 7 to 12 cycles and used a J-beta primer mix along with a sample-barcoded 5' primer. The raw public reads went through TCRdb reprocessing: fastp at Q25, MiXCR clone calling, in-frame beta chains kept. Each CDR3 protein gets just one entry, which takes the most common genes and DNA from the rows behind it. In this sample the table shows hundreds of thousands of distinct CDR3 sequences, 58% of which occur a single time. 35% to 40% of the sample goes to the ten largest clones. The material sequenced was blood. These receptors were collected from a man aged 55-75 years in good health.

The rearrangement uses TRBV12-3 or TRBV12-4 and TRBJ1-2, with a weak D call TRBD1 (6 bases). This CDR3 spans 14 amino acids. Trimming cost V 6 bases and J 1 base, with 12 bases left between them. For the CDR3, the DNA is TGTGCCAGCAGGTCTACAGGGCTTAACTATGGCTACACCTTC. Protein: CASRSTGLNYGYTF.

This clonotype was seen a few times. The chain joins TRBV4-1 to TRBJ2-3; D may be TRBD2 (6 bases). In germline, CDR1 is MGHRA, CDR2 YSYEKL. Trimming cost V 3 bases and J 0 bases, with 10 bases left between them. There are 15 residues in the CDR3. CDR3 DNA: TGCGCCAGCAGCCAGCCGGGACTGAGCACAGATACGCAGTATTTT. It is translated as CASSQPGLSTDTQYF.

This clonotype came up a few times. The rearrangement uses TRBV6-1 and TRBJ1-6, with a weak D call TRBD1 (5 bases). Germline loops: CDR1 MNHNS, CDR2 SASEGT. The length of the CDR3 is 14 residues. V gave up 8 bases and J gave up 0 bases, with 8 bases separating them. The CDR3 DNA sequence: TGTGCCAGCGTGCAGGGCTCCTATAATTCACCCCTCCACTTT. It yields the protein CASVQGSYNSPLHF.

V usage is TRBV5-1 and J usage is TRBJ2-2; tentative D call: TRBD2 (5 bases). Trimming shortened V by 1 base and J by 1 base, and 8 bases separated the two germline ends. This CDR3 has 15 amino acids. CDR1 and CDR2 (germline): SGHRS, YFSETQ. CDR3 sequence: CASSLLSENTGELFF. Here the CDR3 DNA reads TGCGCCAGCAGCTTGCTTAGCGAGAACACCGGGGAGCTGTTTTTT.

Only a few counts were recorded for this clonotype. This rearrangement joins TRBV6-5 to TRBJ2-1, with TRBD2 identical over 8 bases. Germline V gives CDR1 MNHEY, CDR2 SVGAGI. CDR3 length: 16 residues. With 2 bases clipped from V and 3 bases from J, the junction kept 6 bases outside the gene matches. In nucleotides, the CDR3 is TGTGCCAGCAGTTACCACGGGGGGGCCCTCTACAATGAGCAGTTCTTC. This translates into CASSYHGGALYNEQFF.

This clonotype was counted once. The chain employs TRBV18 and TRBJ2-7; D remains ambiguous. V was trimmed by 3 bases and J by 6 bases, leaving 15 bases between them. From germline, CDR1 is KGHSH and CDR2 LQKENI. This CDR3 comprises 14 residues. The CDR3 coding sequence is TGTGCCAGCTCACCCCCGGGTATCTCTGGCGAGCAGTACTTC. It specifies CASSPPGISGEQYF.

The chain recombines TRBV27 with TRBJ1-5; tentative D call: TRBD1 (5 bases). The CDR3 contains 13 residues. The germline CDR1 and CDR2 sequences are MNHEY and SMNVEV (reference sequence). V lost 4 bases to trimming and J lost 7 bases, with 11 bases between them. CDR3 region: CASSYREGQPQHF. Here the CDR3 DNA reads TGTGCCAGCAGTTATAGGGAGGGGCAGCCCCAGCATTTT.

The chain couples TRBV28 to TRBJ2-7, with 12 bases lining up with TRBD1. The DNA end is a closer match to TRBJ2-5, so the J assignment may be wrong. Germline V CDR1 and CDR2: MDHEN, SYDVKM. This CDR3 comprises 18 residues. Here the CDR3 reads CASSLNLPGTGGIETQYF. DNA for the CDR3: TGTGCCAGCAGTTTAAACCTCCCGGGGACAGGGGGCATCGAGACCCAGTACTTC.

The chain recombines TRBV5-6 with TRBJ2-1; D is possibly TRBD2 (6 bases). From germline, CDR1 is SGHDT and CDR2 YYEEEE. The CDR3 is made up of 13 amino acids. Between the trimmed V and J ends, which lost 7 bases and 4 bases, there was a span of 12 bases. CDR3 bases: TGTGCCAGCGCCTACGGAGGGTACAATGAGCAGTTCTTC. This sequence encodes CASAYGGYNEQFF.

The chain joins TRBV10-3 to TRBJ2-1; D not resolved. Germline V gene sequence: CDR1 ENHRY, CDR2 SYGVKD. The CDR3 runs to 13 residues. Trimming removed 7 bases at V and 0 bases at J, with 7 bases between. CDR3 bases: TGTGCCATCACTCCGAGCTCCTACAATGAGCAGTTCTTC. Protein sequence: CAITPSSYNEQFF.

This rearrangement joins TRBV14 to TRBJ1-2; a weak D match, TRBD1 (6 bases). Germline V gene lookup returns CDR1 SGHDN and CDR2 FVKESK. This CDR3 has 17 residues. Between the trimmed V and J ends, which lost 3 bases and 3 bases, there was a span of 20 bases. The CDR3 bases are TGTGCCAGCAGCCACGGCATCCGGGGGGGCAGTTACTATGGCTACACCTTC. Its protein is CASSHGIRGGSYYGYTF.

The V gene is TRBV27, the J gene TRBJ1-2; 10 bases agree with TRBD1. With V trimmed by 1 base and J by 6 bases, 5 bases remained unmatched. This CDR3 contains 15 residues. Germline V gives CDR1 MNHEY, CDR2 SMNVEV (reference sequence). The CDR3 DNA sequence: TGTGCCAGCAGTTTATGGGGACAGGGGTTAGATGGCTACACCTTC. It specifies CASSLWGQGLDGYTF.

The rearrangement joins TRBV7-9 to TRBJ2-1; 13 positions agree with TRBD2. After removal of 3 bases from V and 8 bases from J, the junction contained 1 base not matched to a gene. The germline V gene has CDR1 SEHNR and CDR2 FQNEAQ (reference sequence). The length of the CDR3 is 14 residues. CDR3 sequence: CASSFGTSGDEQFF. DNA of the CDR3: TGTGCCAGCAGCTTCGGGACTAGCGGGGATGAGCAGTTCTTC.

The chain carries TRBV5-1 and TRBJ1-2; D is unclear. The CDR3 totals 15 residues. The germline V gene encodes CDR1 SGHRS and CDR2 YFSETQ. V was cut by 0 bases and J by 3 bases, with 12 bases left in between. Here the CDR3 reads CASSLGPPEDYGYTF. For the CDR3, the DNA is TGCGCCAGCAGCTTGGGTCCCCCTGAGGACTATGGCTACACCTTC.

The V and J genes are TRBV6-1 and TRBJ1-2; D is unresolved. Germline lookup yields CDR1 MNHNS and CDR2 SASEGT. The V and J ends lost 0 bases and 6 bases respectively, with 14 bases between them. The CDR3 is 15 amino acids. The CDR3 nucleotides are TGTGCCAGCAGTGAAGCGAAGGGAATCTTACATGGCTACACCTTC. It encodes CASSEAKGILHGYTF.

This clonotype was counted a few times. V and J are TRBV7-9 and TRBJ2-7; 7 bases map to TRBD1. The CDR3 length is 17 residues. V shed 4 bases and J 2 bases; nucleotides not matched to a gene: 14. Germline CDR1 is SEHNR and CDR2 is FQNEAQ (reference sequence). CDR3 region: CASSSPNHHRGAYEQYF. The DNA of the CDR3 is TGTGCCAGCAGCTCCCCGAATCATCACAGGGGTGCCTACGAGCAGTACTTC. Together with reference TRBV7-9 and TRBJ2-7, the CDR3 gives the full variable domain: DTGVSQNPRHKITKRGQNVTFRCDPISEHNRLYWYRQTLGQGPEFLTYFQNEAQLEKSRLLSDRFSAERPKGSFSTLEIQRTEQGDSAMYLCASSSPNHHRGAYEQYFGPGTRLTVT.

V gene TRBV7-2 combines with J gene TRBJ2-7; perhaps TRBD2 as D (5 bases). This CDR3 has 15 residues. V was pared by 1 base and J by 2 bases, with 12 bases between. Germline CDR1 reads SGHTA; CDR2 reads FQGNSA. DNA of the CDR3: TGTGCCAGCAGCTTAGGGGGAGATTGGCCCTACGAGCAGTACTTC. As protein: CASSLGGDWPYEQYF.

This chain connects TRBV9 to TRBJ2-3; 10 bases are a match to TRBD1. CDR3 length: 17 residues. Germline V lookup: CDR1 SGDLS, CDR2 YYNGEE. V gave up 2 bases and J gave up 0 bases; unmatched junction bases: 6. CDR3 nucleotide sequence: TGTGCCAGCAGCGTGGGGACAGGGGTTTGGAGCACAGATACGCAGTATTTT. This codes for CASSVGTGVWSTDTQYF.

The chain uses TRBV15 and TRBJ2-2; tentatively, D is TRBD1 (6 bases). The CDR3 contains 15 residues. V was pared by 1 base and J by 0 bases, with 6 bases between. Germline V gene sequence: CDR1 LNHNV, CDR2 YYDKDF (reference sequence). Here the CDR3 DNA reads TGTGCCACCAGCAGAGGGACAGCGAACACCGGGGAGCTGTTTTTT. This translates into CATSRGTANTGELFF.

The chain combines TRBV14 with TRBJ2-1, with 8 bases lining up with TRBD2. The CDR3 consists of 16 residues. Per the germline V gene, CDR1 is SGHDN and CDR2 is FVKESK. Germline trimming cut 0 bases from V and 7 bases from J; bases unmatched to any gene: 8. CDR3 in DNA: TGTGCCAGCAGCCAAGAGGGAGGCGGGGGGAGAAATGAGCAGTTCTTC. Translating gives CASSQEGGGGRNEQFF.

V gene TRBV5-1 combines with J gene TRBJ2-3, with no clear D. Germline assignment: CDR1 SGHRS and CDR2 YFSETQ. CDR3 length: 15 amino acids. Trimming pared 0 bases from V and 3 bases from J, leaving 11 bases between. The CDR3: CASSLGSSLTDTQYF. CDR3 sequence (DNA): TGCGCCAGCAGCTTGGGTAGCTCCCTAACAGATACGCAGTATTTT.

This clonotype was counted a few times. V usage is TRBV13 and J usage is TRBJ2-5; 9 nucleotides line up with TRBD2. Germline assignment: CDR1 PRHDT and CDR2 FYEKMQ (reference sequence). The CDR3 has 15 amino acids. V shed 4 bases, J shed 0 bases, and the junction held 3 bases outside the gene matches. CDR3 sequence: CASSSERGDQETQYF. The CDR3 nucleotides are TGTGCCAGCAGCTCGGAGCGGGGGGACCAAGAGACCCAGTACTTC. The entire variable domain, with the rest obtained from reference TRBV13 and TRBJ2-5, is as follows: AAGVIQSPRHLIKEKRETATLKCYPIPRHDTVYWYQQGPGQDPQFLISFYEKMQSDKGSIPDRFSAQQFSDYHSELNMSSLELGDSALYFCASSSERGDQETQYFGPGTRLLVL.

The V gene is TRBV5-1, the J gene TRBJ1-2; D ambiguous. The CDR3 is 12 amino acids. Trimming removed 0 bases at V and 8 bases at J, with 8 bases between. The germline V gene has CDR1 SGHRS and CDR2 YFSETQ. CDR3 protein: CASSLDGKGYTF. CDR3 nucleotide sequence: TGCGCCAGCAGCTTGGACGGGAAGGGCTACACCTTC. Together with reference TRBV5-1 and TRBJ1-2, the CDR3 gives the full variable domain: KAGVTQTPRYLIKTRGQQVTLSCSPISGHRSVSWYQQTPGQGLQFLFEYFSETQRNKGNFPGRFSGRQFSNSRSEMNVSTLELGDSALYLCASSLDGKGYTFGSGTRLTVV.